The rows below give T cell receptor beta chains drawn from one sample of a study of blood T cell repertoires in COVID-19. TCRdb's copy holds only in-frame clones and misses some; the assay was immunoSEQ multiplex PCR. The table has hundreds of thousands of clones, approximately 90% seen once. The material sequenced was peripheral blood. Receptor source: a man aged 35-49 years with acute or convalescent COVID-19. Both conserved end residues are part of each CDR3. The D gene is left open where the match is weak. For some rows the clone size is stated as once, few or many, or as a class when expanded; others skip it.

j_gene | d_gene | v_gene | abundance | CDR3nt | CDR3aa
TRBJ1-6 | . | TRBV4-1 | . | TGCGCCAGCAGCCAAGACACCGGGACTGCATATTCACCCCTCCACTTT | CASSQDTGTAYSPLHF
TRBJ1-4 | TRBD1 | TRBV30 | few | TGTGCCTGGAGTGGCGGGACAGGGAGGGGAACTAATGAAAAACTGTTTTTT | CAWSGGTGRGTNEKLFF
TRBJ1-5 | TRBD1 | TRBV6-5 | . | TGTGCCAGCAGGGTTGACAGGGCGCCCCAGCATTTT | CASRVDRAPQHF
TRBJ1-1 | . | TRBV6-5 | few | TGTGCCAGCACCCCCGATCCGGGGGTAGGGGCTGAAGCTTTCTTT | CASTPDPGVGAEAFF
TRBJ2-5 | TRBD2 | TRBV19 | . | TGTGCCAGTAGTCCCCTCGCGGGGGGGCCAGAGACCCAGTACTTC | CASSPLAGGPETQYF
TRBJ2-5 | . | TRBV6-5 | . | TGTGCCAGCAGTTACTCGATGGGGAGGGAGACCCAGTACTTC | CASSYSMGRETQYF
TRBJ2-5 | . | TRBV5-4 | . | TGTGCCAGCAGCTCGCCCGCGCAAGAGACCCAGTACTTC | CASSSPAQETQYF
TRBJ2-1 | . | TRBV5-1 | . | TGCGCCAGCAGCTTGGTTACAGGGTACAATGAGCAGTTCTTC | CASSLVTGYNEQFF
TRBJ1-1 | . | TRBV2 | . | TGTGCCAGTCGCCGGGACTACATGAACACTGAAGCTTTCTTT | CASRRDYMNTEAFF
TRBJ2-1 | TRBD1 | TRBV11-2 | . | TGTGCCAGCAGTACGCCGGGACAGGGGGTCGATGAGCAGTTCTTC | CASSTPGQGVDEQFF
TRBJ1-2 | TRBD1 | TRBV5-4 | . | TGTGCCAGCAGCGTTCGAGGACAGGCCTATGGCTACACCTTC | CASSVRGQAYGYTF
TRBJ1-1 | TRBD1 | TRBV5-1 | . | TGCGCCAGCAGGACGCTTCGGACAGGGGCGGACACTGAAGCTTTCTTT | CASRTLRTGADTEAFF
TRBJ2-3 | TRBD2 | TRBV11-3 | . | TGTGCCAGCAGCGCCGCACTAGCGGAGCCCACAGATACGCAGTATTTT | CASSAALAEPTDTQYF
TRBJ2-1 | TRBD2 | TRBV19 | once | TGTGCCAGTAGTATTGGGACTAGCGGAGCCAATGAGCAGTTCTTC | CASSIGTSGANEQFF
TRBJ1-3 | . | TRBV6-5 | . | TGTGCCAGCAGTAGAGGGCATGGTGGAAACACCATATATTTT | CASSRGHGGNTIYF
TRBJ1-1 | . | TRBV5-1 | . | TGCGCCAGCAGCTGGACCAGGGTGGAAACTGAAGCTTTCTTT | CASSWTRVETEAFF
TRBJ2-1 | TRBD2 | TRBV19 | once | TGTGCCAGTAAAGCGACCTCTTTACTAGCGGGGGGAAATGAGCAGTTCTTC | CASKATSLLAGGNEQFF
TRBJ2-7 | TRBD2 | TRBV4-3 | . | TGCGCCAGCAGCCAAGATTTGGGGACTAGCGGGAGACACGAGCAGTACTTC | CASSQDLGTSGRHEQYF
TRBJ2-3 | TRBD1 | TRBV28 | . | TGTGCCAGCAGCAAAGGCAGGGGGCAGGTAACAGATACGCAGTATTTT | CASSKGRGQVTDTQYF
TRBJ2-7 | . | TRBV4-2 | few | TGTGCCAGCAGCCAAGTGGGCGCTTACGAGCAGTACTTC | CASSQVGAYEQYF
TRBJ2-1 | TRBD1 | TRBV7-3 | once | TGTGCCAGCAGCCGTGGACAGGGCGTGGGGAATGAGCAGTTCTTC | CASSRGQGVGNEQFF
TRBJ2-5 | . | TRBV4-1 | . | TGCGCCAGCAGCCAAGAACACATATCCGGGAACCCGTTCCAAGAGACCCAGTACTTC | CASSQEHISGNPFQETQYF
TRBJ2-7 | . | TRBV28 | . | TGTGCCAGCAGTTCATCCGATCTAGCGATCCCCTACGAGCAGTACTTC | CASSSSDLAIPYEQYF
TRBJ2-7 | . | TRBV6-6 | . | TGTGCCAGCAGTTACTCGACTTACTCCTACGAGCAGTACTTC | CASSYSTYSYEQYF